This T cell receptor (beta chain) derives from a study of cytomegalovirus exposure and HLA in healthy donors. Use of 60 Vbeta and 13 Jbeta primers characterized the PCR. Only in-frame clones appear in the TCRdb table, and some are missing; sequencing was by immunoSEQ multiplex PCR. The repertoire holds 90,000 to 150,000 clones, with 63% as singletons. Study-wide results and caveats: Cytomegalovirus-associated TCR beta chains were listed, numbering 164. TCR beta sequences numbering more than 15,000 were associated with HLA alleles at 0.05 false discovery rate in a later analysis.

Between the trimmed V and J ends, which lost 6 bases and 2 bases, there was a span of 10 bases. The length of the CDR3 is 12 residues. Germline CDR1 SQVTM, CDR2 ANQGSEA. This clone was detected only a few times. Its antigen is not identified. Donors in the study were healthy people who gave bone marrow. The chain carries TRBV29-1 and TRBJ1-2; D is unresolved. This clonotype originated in a man aged 40-49 years in good health and CMV-seropositive. What was sequenced was PBMCs. The CDR3, as DNA: TGCAGCGTAGCATCGGTAAACTATGGCTACACCTTC. It yields the protein CSVASVNYGYTF.